What follows describes a single TCR beta chain. Compared with germline, one end of the junction differs, possibly owing to a read error. PBMCs yielded sorted CD4+ and CD8+ T cells. TCR sequencing used cDNA made by reverse transcription of extracted RNA. Sequencing used immunoSEQ multiplex PCR; TCRdb keeps in-frame clones, though not all of them. The data show 150,000 to 200,000 clones, with 50% to 60% seen just once and about 15% held by the top ten. The data belong to a study of CD8+ T cells in alopecia areata. The CDR3 contains 13 residues. Germline V CDR1 and CDR2: SGHTA, FQGNSA. The origin of this receptor is a human donor with alopecia areata. The material sequenced was CD4+ T cells sorted from blood, taken at week 0. The chain couples TRBV7-2 to TRBJ1-5, with D maybe TRBD1 (5 bases). The CDR3 sequence: CANSYYKGQPQHF. The CDR3 DNA reads as TGTGCCAACAGCTACTACAAGGGGCAGCCCCAGCATTTT.